The clone carrying this T cell receptor (beta chain) appeared once. The CDR3 extends over 13 amino acids. V lost 0 bases and J lost 3, with 6 bases in between. Germline V gene data show CDR1 as SGHRS and CDR2 as YFSETQ. The sample originates from a study of blood T cell repertoires in COVID-19. Study as a whole: Sites across the United States, Italy and Spain contributed samples from acute and convalescent COVID-19. The cDNA or gDNA used as material had been derived from T cells, B-cell-depleted T cells, or PBMCs.

Original handling: Estimation of nucleated cell counts relied on the amplification of reference gene primers. Assay: immunoSEQ multiplex PCR; the TCRdb copy retains only in-frame clones and omits some. The DNA gave D and trimming, while V, J and clone size come from that table. Among approximately 230,000 clones listed, 70% to 85% were seen once. The receptor's source is a woman older than 75 with active or convalescent COVID-19. Input material: peripheral blood. The J gene is TRBJ2-5, the V gene TRBV5-1, with D unresolved. The CDR3 spells CASSLAREETQYF. The CDR3 DNA is TGCGCCAGCAGCTTGGCACGGGAAGAGACCCAGTACTTC.